The entry below describes one T cell receptor beta chain. Which antigen it targets is not known. No clone much larger than this one lies a single base away; base qualities are absent. The same CDR3 arises from other DNA sequences in this sample as well. The Quick-DNA Microprep Kit was used to extract genomic DNA from the sorted cells. Amplification of TCRbeta DNA was done with the immunoSEQ hsTCRbeta kit, following the protocol from the manufacturer. TCRbeta libraries were sequenced on an Illumina MiSeq instrument. The paper's data handling went like this. Once out-of-frame sequences had been removed, fewer than 2.5 million distinct TCRbeta sequences were left, which works out to an average of about 67,000 per individual. Each individual was scored using the number of 150 to 200 previously reported CMV-associated TCRbeta sequences that the individual carried and the total number of productive distinct TCRbeta sequences. A beta-binomial model was reimplemented in Python, and scikit-learn random forests with default parameters were trained on data from the US cohort. Classifier performance on the Belgian cohort was summarized as median AUC with percentile confidence intervals calculated over 10,000 bootstrap iterations. Here the immuneACCESS table is served through TCRdb, limited to in-frame sequences with V and J called. Missing clones are a known gap in these copies; in checked studies unresolved V genes cover under half, and the rest lacks a known reason. V and J calls and clone size are given by that table; D and trimming were obtained from the DNA. The sample has 40,000 to 55,000 clones on record, 65% to 85% of them singletons. 2% of the sample comes from the top ten.

A FACSAria II was used to sort memory CD4+ T cells, defined as single viable CD3+CD4+CD8-CD45RO+ cells. To determine CMV serostatus, a Roche Elecsys assay was used that detects serum IgG against CMV pp150, pp28, p38 and p52. Following thawing, total CD4+ T cells were enriched through positive selection using CD4 magnetic microbeads. The samples came from a separate study whose specific focus was interrogating the CD4+ T cell memory repertoire. Peripheral blood mononuclear cells were isolated and cryopreserved according to standard operating procedures, and serum was kept at -80 degrees C. Staining used CD3-PerCP (BW264/56), CD4-APC (RPA-T4), CD45RO-PE (UCHT1) and CD8-Pacific Orange (3B5) antibodies, with Sytox blue excluding non-viable cells. The germline V gene specifies LGHNA as CDR1 and YSLEER as CDR2. The CDR3 runs 14 amino acids, cysteine and phenylalanine included. The DNA shown is the 42-base CDR3, in frame from base 1. V is trimmed back by 1 base and J by 4 bases, and the junction contains 2 bases that no gene match accounts for.

These data are taken from a study of memory CD4+ T cells and cytomegalovirus serostatus (dated by TCRdb to about 2019). A note on the overall study: The 33 healthy Belgian adults in the cohort included 9 who were CMV seropositive and roughly 25 who were CMV seronegative. To replicate a published TCR-based CMV serostatus classifier, the researchers sequenced the CD4+ memory TCRbeta repertoires of a Belgian cohort whose cytomegalovirus serostatus was known. Here is what the overall study found, with its caveats: The results were interpreted as suggesting that the CMV-associated TCR signature is mostly present in the CD4+ memory repertoire. Of around 160 previously reported CMV-associated TCRbeta sequences, about 72 appeared in the CD4+ memory repertoires, each in one to five individuals. For predicting CMV serostatus, the median bootstrapped AUC was approximately 0.96 using the original framework and around 0.91 using a US-trained random forest. Only CD4+CD45RO+ memory cells were sequenced, in contrast to the original study, which included naive and memory CD4+ and CD8+ populations. On the Belgian cohort, the classifier based on the original framework reached a median bootstrapped AUC of 0.95, with a 95% CI of 0.76-1.00.

Here the chain combines TRBV4-3 and TRBJ2-5; a stretch of 8 junction bases matches TRBD1. This TCR came from an adult in good health and CMV-seropositive. The sample comprised memory CD4+ T cells from blood. The DNA reads as follows: TGCGCCAGCAGCCAAGGACAGGGGAGAGAGACCCAGTACTTC. It codes for CASSQGQGRETQYF.